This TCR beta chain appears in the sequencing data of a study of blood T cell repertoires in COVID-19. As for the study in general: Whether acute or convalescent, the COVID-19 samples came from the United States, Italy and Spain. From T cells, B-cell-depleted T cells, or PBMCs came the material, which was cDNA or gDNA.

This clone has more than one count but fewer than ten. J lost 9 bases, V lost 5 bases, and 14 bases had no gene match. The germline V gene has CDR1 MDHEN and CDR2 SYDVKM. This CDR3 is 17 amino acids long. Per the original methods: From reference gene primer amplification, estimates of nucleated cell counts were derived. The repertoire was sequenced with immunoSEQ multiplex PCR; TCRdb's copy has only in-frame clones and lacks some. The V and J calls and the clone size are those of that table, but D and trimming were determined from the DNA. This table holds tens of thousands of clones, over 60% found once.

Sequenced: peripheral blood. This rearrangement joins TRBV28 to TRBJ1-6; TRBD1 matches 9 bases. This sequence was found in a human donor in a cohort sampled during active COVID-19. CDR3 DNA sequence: TGTGCCAGCAGTCCCCCGGTGGGACAGGGTGTTGGTTCACCCCTCCACTTT. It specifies CASSPPVGQGVGSPLHF.